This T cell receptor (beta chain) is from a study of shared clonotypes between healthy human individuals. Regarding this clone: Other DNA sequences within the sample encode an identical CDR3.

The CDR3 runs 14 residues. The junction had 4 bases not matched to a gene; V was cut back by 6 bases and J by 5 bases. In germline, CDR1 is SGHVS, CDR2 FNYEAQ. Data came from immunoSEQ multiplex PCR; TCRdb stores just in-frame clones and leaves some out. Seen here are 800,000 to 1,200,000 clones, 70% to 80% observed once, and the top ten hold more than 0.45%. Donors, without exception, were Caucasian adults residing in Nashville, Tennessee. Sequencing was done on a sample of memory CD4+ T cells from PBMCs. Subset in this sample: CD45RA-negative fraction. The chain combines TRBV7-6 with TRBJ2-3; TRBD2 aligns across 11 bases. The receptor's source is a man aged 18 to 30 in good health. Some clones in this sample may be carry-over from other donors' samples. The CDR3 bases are TGTGCCAGCAGTTTTAGCGGGAGGGAAGATACGCAGTATTTT. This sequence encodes CASSFSGREDTQYF.